The next 23 T cell receptor beta chains were all read from a single sample in a study of Graves' ophthalmopathy and Graves' hyperthyroidism. Amplification targeted the TCR beta CDR3 regions, with RNA transcripts as the source material. The first round was an RT-PCR with HTBI primers, and the second round was a multiplex PCR. One entry per CDR3 protein results from TCRdb running MiXCR on the multiplex PCR reads. The sample yields about 500,000 distinct CDR3 sequences, roughly 14% seen once. Sequencing was performed on blood. The receptors were sampled from a woman aged 25-40 years with Graves' ophthalmopathy.

This clonotype was seen many times. J is TRBJ2-4 and V is TRBV11-2; D may be TRBD1 or TRBD2 (5 bases each). This CDR3 spans 17 amino acids. V lost 4 bases and J lost 6, with 22 bases in between. The V gene's germline CDR1 is SGHAT and CDR2 FQNNGV. The CDR3 bases are TGTGCCAGCAGCTCTTATCGGACTTCTAGCCAGGGAAACATTCAGTACTTC. It encodes CASSSYRTSSQGNIQYF.

This clonotype was seen ten or more times. The chain uses TRBV27 and TRBJ2-7; D gene ambiguous. Between the trimmed V and J ends, which lost 3 bases and 4 bases, there was a span of 16 bases. Germline CDR1 is MNHEY and CDR2 is SMNVEV (reference sequence). CDR3 length equals 15 residues. The CDR3 coding sequence is TGTGCCAGCAGTTTTCTCGGCACAAAACCTTACGAGCAGTACTTC. This codes for CASSFLGTKPYEQYF.

The CDR3, as DNA: TGTGCCAGCAGTGCGCTTCCGGGGGCGCGGGGGGCCGGGGAGCTGTTTTTT. Translating gives CASSALPGARGAGELFF. This chain links TRBV6-1 with TRBJ2-2; 8 positions agree with TRBD2. Per germline, CDR1 MNHNS and CDR2 SASEGT. Germline trimming cut 4 bases from V and 6 bases from J; bases unmatched to any gene: 13. The CDR3 has 17 amino acids.

Ten or more counts support this clonotype. The chain recombines TRBV25-1 with TRBJ1-2; D is undetermined. The germline V gene has CDR1 MGHDK and CDR2 SYGVNS. Trimming left V 8 bases short and J 6 bases short, with 7 bases between. The CDR3 runs to 10 residues. CDR3 in amino acids: CASQYHGYTF. For the CDR3, the DNA is TGTGCCAGCCAGTATCATGGCTACACCTTC.

This clonotype has ten or more counts. This chain links TRBV11-2 with TRBJ1-3; D remains unclear. V lost 1 base, J lost 0 bases, and 10 bases lay in between. The CDR3 contains 16 residues. Germline V CDR1 and CDR2: SGHAT, FQNNGV. CDR3: CASSLVGQSSGNTIYF. DNA of the CDR3: TGTGCCAGCAGCTTAGTGGGCCAGAGCTCTGGAAACACCATATATTTT.

There are many counts of this clonotype. The chain carries TRBV6-5 and TRBJ2-6; D possibly uses TRBD1 or TRBD2 (5 bases each). The germline gives CDR1 MNHEY, CDR2 SVGAGI. Trimming removed 0 bases from V and 4 bases from J, with 13 bases in between. The CDR3 runs to 17 residues. The CDR3 reads CASSYSLQGGGANVLTF. CDR3 sequence (DNA): TGTGCCAGCAGTTACTCCCTCCAGGGCGGGGGGGCCAACGTCCTGACTTTC.

This clonotype showed up just a few times. CDR3 protein: CASSLRDRGLPEAFF. DNA of the CDR3: TGTGCCAGTAGTCTACGGGACAGGGGATTACCTGAAGCTTTCTTT. J is TRBJ1-1 and V is TRBV19; TRBD1 matches at 10 bases. Unmatched junction bases numbered 9, after V lost 5 bases and J lost 6 bases. CDR3 length: 15 amino acids. The germline gives CDR1 LNHDA, CDR2 SQIVND (reference sequence). The complete variable domain, with remaining parts taken from reference TRBV19 and TRBJ1-1, reads DGGITQSPKYLFRKEGQNVTLSCEQNLNHDAMYWYRQDPGQGLRLIYYSQIVNDFQKGDIAEGYSVSREKKESFPLTVTSAQKNPTAFYLCASSLRDRGLPEAFFGQGTRLTVV.

This clonotype showed up many times. The V call is TRBV6-1, the J call TRBJ1-1; D might be TRBD1 (5 bases). V was pared by 10 bases and J by 0 bases, with 15 bases between. The CDR3 runs 14 residues. The germline V gene has CDR1 MNHNS and CDR2 SASEGT. Here the CDR3 DNA reads TGTGCCATAGGCACCGGGACGGTGAACACTGAAGCTTTCTTT. Translation gives CAIGTGTVNTEAFF.

The sample holds a few counts of this clonotype. This rearrangement joins TRBV11-1 to TRBJ1-3, with a tentative D call TRBD1 (5 bases). This CDR3 contains 16 residues. The germline V gene encodes CDR1 SGHAT and CDR2 FQDESV (reference sequence). Trimming shortened V by 3 bases and J by 3 bases, and 15 bases separated the two germline ends. The DNA of the CDR3 is TGTGCCAGCAGCTTTGGCCCGGGGGGAGGTGGAAACACCATATATTTT. Protein product: CASSFGPGGGGNTIYF.

Ten or more counts support this clonotype. J is TRBJ1-1 and V is TRBV20-1; 8 nucleotides match TRBD1. This CDR3 region has 14 residues. Losses at the gene ends were 6 bases for V and 2 bases for J; bases not matched to a gene: 8. Germline-derived CDR1 and CDR2 are DFQATT and SNEGSKA (reference sequence). The CDR3 coding sequence is TGCAGTGCCAACCAGGGGGCGCGAAACACTGAAGCTTTCTTT. It codes for CSANQGARNTEAFF.

This clonotype occurred many times. The gene calls are TRBV7-2 and TRBJ2-5; 9 bases align to TRBD1. The CDR3 covers 14 residues. The ends lost 8 bases at V and 3 bases at J; junction bases unmatched: 7. Germline lookup yields CDR1 SGHTA and CDR2 FQGNSA. CDR3 sequence: CASAPQGAKETQYF. In DNA, the CDR3 is TGTGCCAGCGCCCCACAGGGGGCTAAAGAGACCCAGTACTTC.

The sample holds many counts of this clonotype. The chain couples TRBV10-1 to TRBJ2-7, with D uncertain. V was cut by 2 bases and J by 2 bases, with 10 bases left in between. Germline lookup yields CDR1 WNHNN and CDR2 SYGVQD (reference sequence). The CDR3 is 14 amino acids. Here the CDR3 DNA reads TGCGCCAGCAGTGAGCACCGACCGCCCTACGAGCAGTACTTC. Protein product: CASSEHRPPYEQYF.

This clonotype was counted many times. The chain employs TRBV12-3 or TRBV12-4 and TRBJ2-5, with 8 bases identical to TRBD2. The J segment lost 5 bases and the V segment lost 8 bases, leaving 7 bases of the junction unmatched. The CDR3 totals 13 residues. This CDR3 reads CASGSGAGETQYF. Written as DNA, the CDR3 is TGTGCCAGCGGTAGCGGGGCGGGGGAGACCCAGTACTTC.

In this sample, this clonotype turned up many times. The chain employs TRBV27 and TRBJ2-2; D might be TRBD1 or TRBD2, each matching 6 bases. The CDR3 length is 15 residues. The germline gives CDR1 MNHEY, CDR2 SMNVEV (reference sequence). V was clipped by 6 bases and J by 5 bases, with 16 bases between them. CDR3 amino acids: CASSLGTGRTGELFF. The CDR3 nucleotides read TGTGCCAGCAGCTTGGGAACAGGGAGGACCGGGGAGCTGTTTTTT.

V is TRBV3-1 and J is TRBJ1-6, with D uncertain. The CDR3 has 16 amino acids. V was cut by 1 base and J by 1 base, with 8 bases left in between. The germline CDR1 and CDR2 sequences are LGHDT and YNNKEL (reference sequence). CDR3 in amino acids: CASSQGRGSYNSPLHF. As DNA, the CDR3 is TGTGCCAGCAGCCAAGGGCGGGGTTCCTATAATTCACCCCTCCACTTT.

This clonotype was detected ten times or more. V gene TRBV11-1 combines with J gene TRBJ2-7; D may be TRBD1 (5 bases). V lost 5 bases, J lost 0 bases, and 23 bases lay in between. This CDR3 spans 18 amino acids. CDR1 is SGHAT and CDR2 is FQDESV in the germline V gene (reference sequence). The CDR3 DNA is TGTGCCAGCAGCCACTGGGTCCAGGGCTACCATTCCTCCTACGAGCAGTACTTC. Protein product: CASSHWVQGYHSSYEQYF. Drawing the rest from reference TRBV11-1 and TRBJ2-7, the complete variable domain is EAEVAQSPRYKITEKSQAVAFWCDPISGHATLYWYRQILGQGPELLVQFQDESVVDDSQLPKDRFSAERLKGVDSTLKIQPAELGDSAMYLCASSHWVQGYHSSYEQYFGPGTRLTVT.

This clonotype was counted at least ten times. The rearrangement links TRBV20-1 to TRBJ2-7; D not certain. Between the trimmed V and J ends, which lost 0 bases and 0 bases, there was a span of 9 bases. There are 14 residues in the CDR3. Germline values: CDR1 DFQATT, CDR2 SNEGSKA (reference sequence). Here the CDR3 reads CSARDTAVSYEQYF. For the CDR3, the DNA is TGCAGTGCTAGAGATACGGCGGTCTCCTACGAGCAGTACTTC.

The chain uses TRBV6-5 and TRBJ1-1; possibly TRBD1 for D (5 bases). The CDR3 consists of 17 residues. V gave up 4 bases and J gave up 1 base, with 19 bases separating them. Germline V CDR1 and CDR2: MNHEY, SVGAGI. The CDR3 reads CASSFTGTLGWNTEAFF. CDR3 coding DNA: TGTGCCAGCAGTTTCACCGGGACTCTCGGATGGAACACTGAAGCTTTCTTT.

This clonotype was detected many times. The gene calls are TRBV28 and TRBJ1-1, with D possibly TRBD1 on 6 matching bases. Germline V gene lookup returns CDR1 MDHEN and CDR2 SYDVKM. V was pared by 3 bases and J by 4 bases, with 12 bases between. This CDR3 has 14 residues. The CDR3 reads CASSFWGRSTEAFF. CDR3 DNA: TGTGCCAGCAGTTTCTGGGGGCGGAGCACTGAAGCTTTCTTT.

This clonotype was picked up many times. This chain joins TRBV29-1 and TRBJ2-7; 7 bases fit TRBD1. Germline V lookup: CDR1 SQVTM, CDR2 ANQGSEA. CDR3 length: 13 amino acids. The CDR3 spells CRDLNRGPYEQYF. In DNA form, the CDR3 reads TGCAGGGATTTGAACAGGGGACCGTACGAGCAGTACTTC.

CDR3 in DNA: TGTGCCAGCAGCGTAGGCGATGGGGACGGAAATAATTCACCCCTCCACTTT. Translation gives CASSVGDGDGNNSPLHF. This chain connects TRBV9 to TRBJ1-6; TRBD1 is a possible D gene (5 bases). There are 17 residues in the CDR3. Germline V lookup: CDR1 SGDLS, CDR2 YYNGEE. V gave up 0 bases and J gave up 5 bases, with 15 bases separating them.

The chain links TRBV28 to TRBJ1-2; 8 nucleotides align to TRBD1. The CDR3 consists of 15 residues. The germline gives CDR1 MDHEN, CDR2 SYDVKM. J gave up 8 bases and V 4 bases, and 12 bases lay outside the gene matches. The CDR3 spells CASSSKLTGGRGYTF. CDR3 bases: TGTGCCAGCAGTTCTAAGCTTACAGGGGGGAGGGGCTACACCTTC.

This clonotype was found many times. The chain joins TRBV9 to TRBJ2-7; either TRBD1 or TRBD2 may fit D (7 bases each). Trimming took off 0 bases at V and 3 bases at J, with 13 bases between the two ends. Germline CDR1 and CDR2: SGDLS and YYNGEE. This CDR3 is 15 amino acids long. The chain's CDR3 is CASSVAPGGVYEQYF. The CDR3 DNA follows: TGTGCCAGCAGCGTAGCTCCAGGGGGGGTCTACGAGCAGTACTTC.